This passage covers 19 T cell receptor beta chains from one sample sequenced in a study of cytomegalovirus exposure and HLA in healthy donors. 13 Jbeta primers and 60 Vbeta primers were used for the PCR. Profiled with immunoSEQ multiplex PCR; TCRdb holds only in-frame clones, not every one. The sample has approximately 280,000 clones, about nine tenths seen once. Sequenced input: PBMCs. The receptors originated from a man aged 35-49 years in good health and CMV-seropositive.

CDR3: CASSARALDTQYF. The CDR3 DNA reads TGTGCCAGCAGTGCCAGGGCTTTAGATACGCAGTATTTT. The chain couples TRBV2 to TRBJ2-3; maybe TRBD1 (5 bases). The CDR3 has 13 residues. The V end lost 4 bases, the J end lost 5 bases, and 10 bases lay between the germline ends. Germline-derived CDR1 and CDR2 are SNHLY and FYNNEI.

The chain carries TRBV27 and TRBJ2-3; TRBD2 matches at 8 bases. CDR3 length equals 18 residues. The ends lost 5 bases at V and 2 bases at J; junction bases unmatched: 15. CDR1 and CDR2 from the germline V gene are MNHEY and SMNVEV (reference sequence). Here the CDR3 reads CASSPTSASGLDTDTQYF. The CDR3 DNA reads TGTGCCAGCAGTCCCACCTCGGCTAGCGGGCTCGACACAGATACGCAGTATTTT.

V usage is TRBV19 and J usage is TRBJ2-1; TRBD2 agrees at 9 bases. V gave up 9 bases and J gave up 3 bases; unmatched junction bases: 6. The CDR3 contains 14 residues. Germline loops: CDR1 LNHDA, CDR2 SQIVND (reference sequence). The chain's CDR3 is CASAGGPNYNEQFF. The CDR3 coding sequence is TGTGCCAGCGCGGGGGGGCCGAACTACAATGAGCAGTTCTTC.

The chain has TRBV6-6 and TRBJ2-3, with a weak D call TRBD1 (6 bases). Germline CDR1 reads MNHNY; CDR2 reads SVGAGI (reference sequence). The CDR3 length is 13 residues. Trimming shortened V by 7 bases and J by 4 bases, and 12 bases separated the two germline ends. The CDR3 DNA follows: TGTGCCAGCAAGGGGGTAGGGTCAGATACGCAGTATTTT. It specifies CASKGVGSDTQYF.

The CDR3 region has the DNA TGTGCCAGCAGCCCCACGGGACTATCCTACAATGAGCAGTTCTTC. This gives the protein CASSPTGLSYNEQFF. V gene TRBV4-2 combines with J gene TRBJ2-1; 7 positions agree with TRBD2. This CDR3 is built from 15 residues. Germline CDR1 LGHNA, CDR2 YNFKEQ. The V segment lost 4 bases and the J segment 1 base; nucleotides outside the gene matches: 4.

The rearrangement joins TRBV28 to TRBJ1-1; 9 nucleotides agree with TRBD1. The CDR3 loop spans 15 amino acids. V lost 1 base to trimming and J lost 5 bases; unmatched junction nucleotides: 5. The germline V gene encodes CDR1 MDHEN and CDR2 SYDVKM. The CDR3 DNA sequence: TGTGCCAGCAGTTTATTGGGACAGGGCTATACTGAAGCTTTCTTT. Amino acid sequence: CASSLLGQGYTEAFF.

The CDR3 sequence: CASFLFGGRNTGELFF. The DNA of the CDR3 is TGTGCCAGCTTTCTCTTCGGAGGGAGGAACACCGGGGAGCTGTTTTTT. This chain joins TRBV7-9 and TRBJ2-2, with D possibly TRBD2 on 6 matching bases. The CDR3 covers 16 residues. In germline, CDR1 is SEHNR, CDR2 FQNEAQ (reference sequence). Trimming pared 8 bases from V and 1 base from J, leaving 17 bases between.

The CDR3 reads CASSSPGQQKETQYF. CDR3 bases: TGTGCCAGCAGCTCCCCGGGACAGCAAAAAGAGACCCAGTACTTC. The chain employs TRBV7-8 and TRBJ2-5; 7 positions match TRBD1. CDR3 size: 15 residues. With V trimmed by 4 bases and J by 3 bases, 8 bases remained unmatched. Germline V gives CDR1 SGHVS, CDR2 FQNEAQ.

The chain combines TRBV27 with TRBJ2-7; 8 bases are shared with TRBD1. Germline CDR1 MNHEY, CDR2 SMNVEV (reference sequence). CDR3 length: 15 residues. J was trimmed by 4 bases and V by 4 bases; bases with no gene match: 9. The CDR3 loop reads CASSWSGQVNYEQYF. The CDR3 coding sequence is TGTGCCAGCAGTTGGTCGGGACAGGTAAATTACGAGCAGTACTTC.

The rearrangement uses TRBV19 and TRBJ1-6; the match to TRBD1 covers 8 bases. The CDR3 has 13 residues. J lost 6 bases, V lost 10 bases, and 5 bases had no gene match. CDR1 LNHDA and CDR2 SQIVND come from the germline V gene (reference sequence). The CDR3 DNA follows: TGTGCCACCCATGACAGGGGTAATTCACCCCTCCACTTT. As protein: CATHDRGNSPLHF.

This clone has just a few counts. The chain is built from TRBV6-5 and TRBJ1-1; no firm D call. This CDR3 comprises 13 residues. Germline V gives CDR1 MNHEY, CDR2 SVGAGI. The V end was cut by 2 bases, the J end by 6 bases, with 10 bases between. In DNA, the CDR3 is TGTGCCAGCAGTTACGAGGGTTTGTCTGAAGCTTTCTTT. It codes for CASSYEGLSEAFF.

This clone was counted once. The chain uses TRBV7-9 and TRBJ2-1, with D maybe TRBD1 (5 bases). V was cut by 3 bases and J by 2 bases, with 14 bases left in between. Germline CDR1 is SEHNR and CDR2 is FQNEAQ (reference sequence). This CDR3 is built from 16 residues. CDR3 region: CASSFPKTAAYNEQFF. The CDR3 DNA reads as TGTGCCAGCAGCTTTCCGAAGACAGCCGCCTACAATGAGCAGTTCTTC.

Of note for this clone: Sequence at one end of the junction differs from germline and may be a read error. J is TRBJ2-5 and V is TRBV7-8; 8 nucleotides agree with TRBD1. The CDR3 totals 14 residues. Germline lookup yields CDR1 SGHVS and CDR2 FQNEAQ. The CDR3 DNA is TGTGCCAGCAGCTTTCAGGGGGCTAACTACGAGCAGCACTTC. Translation: CASSFQGANYEQHF.

The rearrangement links TRBV28 to TRBJ2-5; D gene ambiguous. Trimming removed 6 bases at V and 7 bases at J, with 12 bases between. This CDR3 contains 12 residues. CDR1 is MDHEN, CDR2 SYDVKM, per germline. CDR3 in DNA: TGTGCCAGCAGCACCCCTCCGGGGACCCAGTACTTC. Encoded protein: CASSTPPGTQYF. Variable domain in full (rest from reference TRBV28 and TRBJ2-5): DVKVTQSSRYLVKRTGEKVFLECVQDMDHENMFWYRQDPGLGLRLIYFSYDVKMKEKGDIPEGYSVSREKKERFSLILESASTNQTSMYLCASSTPPGTQYFGPGTRLLVL.

The J gene is TRBJ2-3, the V gene TRBV7-6; D is perhaps TRBD1 (5 bases). The CDR3 totals 17 residues. The V and J ends lost 5 bases and 2 bases respectively, with 20 bases between them. From germline, CDR1 is SGHVS and CDR2 FNYEAQ. CDR3 sequence: CASSQLPNRQITDTQYF. CDR3 DNA: TGTGCCAGCAGCCAGCTTCCCAACCGACAGATCACAGATACGCAGTATTTT.

This clone came up once. The chain is built from TRBV28 and TRBJ1-2, with 7 bases aligning to TRBD1. The CDR3 loop spans 16 amino acids. The V segment lost 6 bases and the J segment 1 base; nucleotides outside the gene matches: 11. Germline V CDR1 and CDR2: MDHEN, SYDVKM. As DNA, the CDR3 is TGTGCCAGCAGATTTACGACAGGGAGCCTTAACTATGGCTACACCTTC. It is translated as CASRFTTGSLNYGYTF.

The chain uses TRBV27 and TRBJ1-5; 7 bases agree with TRBD1. Germline trimming cut 2 bases from V and 3 bases from J; bases unmatched to any gene: 1. The CDR3 covers 14 residues. Looked up from germline, CDR1 is MNHEY and CDR2 is SMNVEV (reference sequence). The CDR3 region has the DNA TGTGCCAGCAGTTTACAGGGGGTCAATCAGCCCCAGCATTTT. Protein product: CASSLQGVNQPQHF.

CDR3 sequence (DNA): TGTGCCAGCAGCCGAACCGGGACAGGGGGGTCTGAAGCTTTCTTT. This codes for CASSRTGTGGSEAFF. The J gene is TRBJ1-1, the V gene TRBV7-9; 11 nucleotides agree with TRBD1. Per germline, CDR1 SEHNR and CDR2 FQNEAQ (reference sequence). The CDR3 is made up of 15 amino acids. Unmatched junction bases numbered 8, after V lost 5 bases and J lost 6 bases.

The genes are TRBV6-1 and TRBJ1-2, with 8 bases matching TRBD1. From germline, CDR1 is MNHNS and CDR2 SASEGT. The CDR3 is 15 residues long. Germline trimming cut 3 bases from V and 4 bases from J; bases unmatched to any gene: 7. CDR3 loop: CASSDFEDRAYGYTF. CDR3 DNA: TGTGCCAGCAGTGATTTCGAGGACAGGGCCTATGGCTACACCTTC.